This T cell receptor beta chain was found in a study of CXCR3-negative and CXCR3-positive naive CD8 T cells (dated 2019 in TCRdb). General notes on the study: In total, approximately 140 million TRB reads were obtained, or roughly 1.5 +/- 0.3 million reads per library. The TRBV-TRBJ cluster analysis covered naive subsets from 5 donors and memory cells from 3 donors. Diversity and physicochemical repertoire analyses covered 11 donors pooled from two independent experiments. On the study overall, not on this receptor specifically: Because surface CD5, which is linked to self-reactivity in mice, was comparable between the naive subsets, TCR interaction strength was also inferred from the physicochemical properties of TRB CDR3s. TRB CDR3s from CXCR3-positive naive cells showed higher hydrophobicity (lower Kidera factor 4), lower energy, and higher strength and volume indices than CXCR3-negative naive cells. Within the same donor, TRBV-TRBJ usage looked similar between naive CXCR3-negative and CXCR3-positive cells, but memory cells had distinct patterns. Freshly isolated PBMCs were used for most assays because CXCR3 expression partially decreased after cryopreservation. Both naive subsets had comparably high repertoire diversity, while memory CD8+ T cells had much lower repertoire diversity.

This sample was sequenced with a NextSeq 550. The Human TCR Profiling Kit (MiLaboratory) was used to prepare UMI-labeled 5' RACE TRB cDNA libraries. cDNA synthesis used the entire amount of extracted RNA, and PCR amplification then used the entire amount of cDNA produced. Libraries were prepared in parallel using an identical number of PCR cycles. The authors' analysis ran thus. About 53,000 +/- 9,400 unique UMI-labeled TRB cDNA molecules per library were extracted with MIGEC and MiXCR, with at least two reads per UMI required. An average of roughly 40,000 +/- 10,000 functional in-frame TRB CDR3 nucleotide clonotypes without stop codons was found per library. After downsampling to 5000 UMI-labeled TRB molecules per sample, diversity metrics such as normalized Shannon-Wiener and Chao1 were calculated in VDJtools. VDJtools was used to calculate clonotype-size-weighted physicochemical properties of the central five CDR3 residues, namely interaction energy, strength, volume and Kidera factor 4. After TCRdb reprocessed the reads, each CDR3 protein sequence was kept as one row, without DNA. What appears here as the V and J calls and clone size reflects TCRdb's work, not the paper's. The sample's records list around 60,000 distinct CDR3 sequences. The ten largest clones represent 0.8% of the sample.

From a lookup of the germline V gene, CDR1 and CDR2 are ENHRY and SYGVKD. Including the terminal cysteine and phenylalanine, the CDR3 comprises 14 residues. Only the protein sequence is given. As to this clonotype: Its antigen is currently not known.

Each CD8+ T cell subset was flow-sorted in triplicate, and around 320,000 cells per subset were placed directly into RLT lysis buffer. To exclude memory contaminants, naive CD8+ T cells were stringently defined as CD45RO-CCR7+CD27+CD95-. Peripheral blood mononuclear cells were isolated from buffy coats by standard density gradient centrifugation. Naive CXCR3-negative and CXCR3-positive CD8+ T cells were flow-sorted using a FACSAria III. Total RNA was extracted from sorted cells using an RNeasy Mini Kit. This sequence uses TRBV10-3 and TRBJ2-7; TCRdb outputs TRBD1, but without DNA this stays unchecked. Sequencing input: naive CXCR3+ CD8+ T cells from blood. Explained via the paper, the cell subset or site label denotes: CD45RO-CCR7+CD27+CD95- naive CD8+ T cells expressing CXCR3 (TNR3+). The sequence was obtained from a human donor in good health. Some clones in this sample may be carry-over from other donors' samples. The CDR3 loop reads CAISEPGQGYEQYF.